This T cell receptor beta chain was recovered during a study of blood T cell repertoires in COVID-19. Trimming shortened V by 2 bases and J by 0 bases, and 9 bases separated the two germline ends. The CDR3 sequence is 14 residues long. Per germline, CDR1 SGHRS and CDR2 YFSETQ. Only in-frame clones appear in the TCRdb table, and some are missing; sequencing was by immunoSEQ multiplex PCR. The sample shows about 250,000 clones, around 87% of them seen only once. The material sequenced was PBMCs or T cells enriched from blood (not recorded which). This chain uses TRBV5-1 with TRBJ2-7; no clear D. The TCR sequence derives from a woman aged 45-59 years who had recovered from COVID-19. CDR3: CASSFRLTSYEQYF. The CDR3 nucleotides are TGCGCCAGCAGCTTTAGATTAACCTCCTACGAGCAGTACTTC.